The rows below give T cell receptor beta chains drawn from one sample of a study of shared clonotypes between healthy human individuals. Here immunoSEQ multiplex PCR was the method, and the copy in TCRdb shows in-frame clones only, minus some. The data contain some 1,100,000 clones, 75% to 85% of them singletons. Specimen: memory CD4+ T cells from PBMCs. Receptors were obtained from a man aged 18 to 30 in good health. Some clones in this sample may be carry-over from other donors' samples. CDR3s include the opening cysteine and the closing phenylalanine or tryptophan. A D gene is named only where the DNA matches it firmly. Clone size, where shown, is once, few, many, or a class for clones that have expanded.

clone_size,v_call,d_call,j_call,cdr3_nt,cdr3_aa
-,TRBV7-9,TRBD2,TRBJ2-2,TGTGCCAGCAGCTTAGGACTAGCGGGGACCGGGGAGCTGTTTTTT,CASSLGLAGTGELFF
-,TRBV7-6,-,TRBJ1-5,TGTGCCAGCAGCTTAGGAGGCAGATATGGACAGCCCCAGCATTTT,CASSLGGRYGQPQHF
-,TRBV7-8,TRBD1,TRBJ2-2,TGTGCCAGCAGCGATACAGGGGGATTCACCGGGGAGCTGTTTTTT,CASSDTGGFTGELFF
-,TRBV19,-,TRBJ2-1,TGTGCCAGTAGGGCCTATCTAAGGAACAATGAGCAGTTCTTC,CASRAYLRNNEQFF
-,TRBV7-9,-,TRBJ1-1,TGTGCCAGCAGCCCGTGGGGAATGAACACTGAAGCTTTCTTT,CASSPWGMNTEAFF
-,TRBV11-2,-,TRBJ2-1,TGTGCCAGCAGCTCGACTCGGGAGTCCAATGAGCAGTTCTTC,CASSSTRESNEQFF
-,TRBV10-3,TRBD2,TRBJ2-2,TGTGCCATCAGTGGGACTAGCGGGAGTAGTACCGGGGAGCTGTTTTTT,CAISGTSGSSTGELFF
-,TRBV28,-,TRBJ1-2,TGTGCCAGCAGTTTTGGGAGCAACCAGAACTATGGCTACACCTTC,CASSFGSNQNYGYTF
many,TRBV5-1,TRBD2,TRBJ2-5,TGCGCCAGCAGCTTGACGGGCGGGAGGAGTGAGACCCAGTACTTC,CASSLTGGRSETQYF
many,TRBV7-3,-,TRBJ1-1,TGTGCCAGCAGCTCCGGACAGCCGAACACTGAAGCTTTCTTT,CASSSGQPNTEAFF
few,TRBV5-4,-,TRBJ2-1,TGTGCCAGCAGTACCGATCCCCTATACAATGAGCAGTTCTTC,CASSTDPLYNEQFF
-,TRBV6-6,TRBD1,TRBJ1-5,TGTGCCAGCAGCTACGGTGGGACAGGGATCGCTCAGCCCCAGCATTTT,CASSYGGTGIAQPQHF
once,TRBV28,-,TRBJ2-7,TGTGCCAGCAGTTTAGGGGCGGAAGGCTCCTACGAGCAGTACTTC,CASSLGAEGSYEQYF
few,TRBV7-3,TRBD1,TRBJ2-7,TGTGCCAGCAGTCGGGACAGGACATCCTACGAGCAGTACTTC,CASSRDRTSYEQYF
-,TRBV18,TRBD1,TRBJ1-1,TGTGCCAGCTCAGCACTCCGGGACAGGTACACTGAAGCTTTCTTT,CASSALRDRYTEAFF
-,TRBV5-1,-,TRBJ2-1,TGCGCCAGCAGCTCTCGGGGGATGGGTTATGAGCAGTTCTTC,CASSSRGMGYEQFF
-,TRBV30,TRBD2,TRBJ2-3,TGTGCCTGGAGTGTAGGGGCCAGCGGGAGGGCCGGGGATACGCAGTATTTT,CAWSVGASGRAGDTQYF
-,TRBV28,-,TRBJ2-7,TGTGCCAGCAGTTCCCCCGGGGACTCCTACGAGCAGTACTTC,CASSSPGDSYEQYF
-,TRBV5-8,-,TRBJ2-7,TGTGCCAGCAGCCCCCTGAACGAGCAGTACTTC,CASSPLNEQYF
-,TRBV4-1,TRBD1,TRBJ2-2,TGCGCCAGCAGCCAAACGACTACTGACAGGGCGAACACCGGGGAGCTGTTTTTT,CASSQTTTDRANTGELFF
-,TRBV5-6,-,TRBJ2-3,TGTGCCAGCAGCTTCGATGCTAGCACAGATACGCAGTATTTT,CASSFDASTDTQYF
-,TRBV27,-,TRBJ1-4,TGTGCCAGCAGTTTATCAGGCTTAGGGACTAATGAAAAACTGTTTTTT,CASSLSGLGTNEKLFF
-,TRBV7-2,-,TRBJ2-5,TGTGCCAGCAGCTTAGGGTGGCAAGAGACCCAGTACTTC,CASSLGWQETQYF
-,TRBV7-2,-,TRBJ2-7,TGTGCCAGCAGCTTCGGACCGGCCTCCTACGAGCAGTACTTC,CASSFGPASYEQYF
-,TRBV27,-,TRBJ2-5,TGTGCCAGCAGTTTATGGGGGGGCCGAGAGACCCAGTACTTC,CASSLWGGRETQYF
-,TRBV19,TRBD1,TRBJ1-1,TGTGCCAGTAGTCGGGACAGTTTCTCAATGAACACTGAAGCTTTCTTT,CASSRDSFSMNTEAFF
-,TRBV10-3,-,TRBJ2-7,TGTGCCATCAGTGAAGGCAGGCCCCTCGGCGAGCAGTACTTC,CAISEGRPLGEQYF
-,TRBV2,TRBD1,TRBJ1-4,TGTGCCACCACCCGAGGGGGCAGTGAAAAACTGTTTTTT,CATTRGGSEKLFF
-,TRBV2,-,TRBJ1-6,TGTGCCAGCAGTGAAGCCGGGACGAGGGAGGCTTCACCCCTCCACTTT,CASSEAGTREASPLHF
-,TRBV20-1,-,TRBJ2-7,TGCAGTGCTACAAGCCAGAGCGAGCAGTACTTC,CSATSQSEQYF
-,TRBV5-4,-,TRBJ1-2,TGTGCCAGCAGCTTGGTGGGGGTTGGCTATGGCTACACCTTC,CASSLVGVGYGYTF
-,TRBV4-1,-,TRBJ1-5,TGCGCCAGCAGCCAAGCCGCAACCAGGAATCAGCCCCAGCATTTT,CASSQAATRNQPQHF
-,TRBV7-9,-,TRBJ1-4,TGTGCCAGCAGCCGGGCCTCTCGGCCAACTAATGAAAAACTGTTTTTT,CASSRASRPTNEKLFF